This TCR beta chain comes out of a study of CD8 T cells in Susac syndrome. Random hexamers were used to reverse transcribe roughly 0.5 to 1 ug of RNA. Amplification of TCR beta CDR3 across 54 Vbeta and 13 Jbeta was performed with immunoSEQ multiplex PCR. TCRdb reprocessed the immunoSEQ multiplex PCR reads with MiXCR, giving one entry per CDR3 protein. The sample records a few hundred thousand distinct CDR3 sequences, around 93% being singletons. V lost 4 bases, J lost 3 bases, and 4 bases stayed unmatched. The CDR3 length is 14 residues. Per germline, CDR1 GTSNPN and CDR2 SVGIG (reference sequence). The multiple sclerosis controls were treatment-naive patients affected by stable or active relapsing-remitting disease.

This clonotype was sampled from a human donor with multiple sclerosis. V usage is TRBV30 and J usage is TRBJ1-2; 11 nucleotides agree with TRBD1. Source material: CD4+ T cells from PBMCs. The CDR3 sequence is CAWIWDRGDYGYTF. The CDR3 coding sequence is TGTGCCTGGATATGGGACAGGGGGGACTATGGCTACACCTTC.